This section outlines one TCR beta chain sequence together with its context. The sample originates from a study of CD8+ T cells in alopecia areata. The CDR3 spans 17 residues. V lost 2 bases to trimming and J lost 1 base, with 18 bases between them. RNA was extracted and reverse transcribed into cDNA as the sequencing template. The data were produced by immunoSEQ multiplex PCR, yet TCRdb's version contains in-frame clones alone and is incomplete. The sample holds 110,000 to 150,000 clones; roughly 58% are singletons and the top ten take about 40%. This receptor was obtained from a human donor in good health. The chain has TRBV5-7 and TRBJ1-2; possibly TRBD1 for D (5 bases). TRBV5-7 is placed among ORFs of uncertain function. The specimen sequenced was CD8+ T cells sorted from blood. DNA of the CDR3: TGTGCCAGCAGCTTTGAGGGGAGGCGATCGAATAACTATGGCTACACCTTC. It yields the protein CASSFEGRRSNNYGYTF.